Listed below are T cell receptor beta chains from one sample, sequenced in a study of a mutant IDH1 vaccine in newly diagnosed glioma. Their antigens are not known. Repertoires were generated with immunoSEQ multiplex PCR, while TCRdb's copy carries only in-frame clones and drops some. The data show tens of thousands of clones, approximately 80% seen once. The sample was PBMCs, taken from a glioma patient whose treatment included an IDH1 peptide vaccine. All receptors derive from a man in his thirties or forties with glioma. Both conserved end residues are part of each CDR3. A D gene is named only where the DNA matches it firmly. Clone size is shown for a subset of rows, as once, few, many or a class of expanded clone.

J: TRBJ2-1; size: NA; D: TRBD2; V: TRBV10-3; DNA: TGTGCCTCGGGGAGGACTAGCGGGGTAGAGCAGTTCTTC; CDR3: CASGRTSGVEQFF
J: TRBJ2-1; size: NA; D: TRBD2; V: TRBV7-2; DNA: TGTGCCAGCAGCTATAGCGGGGGCTCCTACAATGAGCAGTTCTTC; CDR3: CASSYSGGSYNEQFF
J: TRBJ1-2; size: NA; D: NA; V: TRBV28; DNA: TGTGCCAGCAGTCCCGGGGGGTTCGGGAACTATGGCTACACCTTC; CDR3: CASSPGGFGNYGYTF
J: TRBJ2-5; size: once; D: TRBD2; V: TRBV27; DNA: TGTGCCAGCAGCCAATTAGCGGGGGTGACGAGGCCCCAGTACTTC; CDR3: CASSQLAGVTRPQYF
J: TRBJ1-4; size: few; D: NA; V: TRBV6-1; DNA: TGTGCCAGCAGTGAGACGGCTAATGAAAAACTGTTTTTT; CDR3: CASSETANEKLFF
J: TRBJ1-1; size: few; D: NA; V: TRBV30; DNA: TGTGCCTGGAGTGTACTATTGACCGACTCGGCTTTCTTT; CDR3: CAWSVLLTDSAFF
J: TRBJ2-7; size: NA; D: NA; V: TRBV14; DNA: TGTGCCAGCAGCGCAACCTACGAGCAGTACTTC; CDR3: CASSATYEQYF
J: TRBJ1-4; size: NA; D: TRBD1; V: TRBV5-4; DNA: TGTGCCAGCAGACCCGGGACAGGCGAAAATGAAAAACTGTTTTTT; CDR3: CASRPGTGENEKLFF
J: TRBJ1-5; size: NA; D: NA; V: TRBV6-1; DNA: TGTGCCAGCAGTGAAGCTTTAGGGACAACGGCCAATCAGCCCCAGCATTTT; CDR3: CASSEALGTTANQPQHF
J: TRBJ2-2; size: NA; D: TRBD1; V: TRBV11-1; DNA: TGTGCCAGCAGCTTAGCGTGGGACAGGGGATACACCGGGGAGCTGTTTTTT; CDR3: CASSLAWDRGYTGELFF
J: TRBJ2-7; size: NA; D: NA; V: TRBV19; DNA: TGTGCCAGTGGGCAGAAGAGCTCCTACGAGCAGTACTTC; CDR3: CASGQKSSYEQYF
J: TRBJ2-1; size: NA; D: TRBD1; V: TRBV19; DNA: TGTGCCAGTAGTCCCGACAGGGCAGATGAGCAGTTCTTC; CDR3: CASSPDRADEQFF
J: TRBJ1-2; size: NA; D: TRBD1; V: TRBV6-5; DNA: TGTGCCAGCAGTTTCCGAACAGGGGTTGGTGGCTACACCTTC; CDR3: CASSFRTGVGGYTF
J: TRBJ2-7; size: NA; D: TRBD1; V: TRBV7-2; DNA: TGTGCCAGCAGCTTAACCGGGACAGGGTTGTACGAGCAGTACTTC; CDR3: CASSLTGTGLYEQYF
J: TRBJ2-5; size: NA; D: TRBD2; V: TRBV19; DNA: TGTGCCAGTAGCCGGACTAGCGGGGGGGCAGGGACCCAGTACTTC; CDR3: CASSRTSGGAGTQYF
J: TRBJ2-2; size: NA; D: NA; V: TRBV27; DNA: TGTGCCAGCAGTTTATCTAAACCCCTGGGACCTGCGAGCACCGGGGAGCTGTTTTTT; CDR3: CASSLSKPLGPASTGELFF
J: TRBJ2-7; size: NA; D: NA; V: TRBV7-8; DNA: TGTGCCAGCAGTTCTAGGGACTTGGGGACCTACGAGCAGTACTTC; CDR3: CASSSRDLGTYEQYF
J: TRBJ1-3; size: NA; D: NA; V: TRBV9; DNA: TGTGCCAGCAGCGTAGAAGAGGCAGACTCTGGAAACACCATATATTTT; CDR3: CASSVEEADSGNTIYF
J: TRBJ1-5; size: NA; D: NA; V: TRBV9; DNA: TGTGCCAGCAGTTACGGGACGGCTCCCAATCAGCCCCAGCATTTT; CDR3: CASSYGTAPNQPQHF
J: TRBJ2-7; size: NA; D: TRBD2; V: TRBV7-9; DNA: TGTGCCAGCAGCGAAATCTCGGGACTAGCGGATTACGAGCAGTACTTC; CDR3: CASSEISGLADYEQYF
J: TRBJ2-2; size: NA; D: NA; V: TRBV5-1; DNA: TGCGCCAGCAGCTTGCTTGGCGGAGCTGGCGCGAAGAACGGGGAGCTGTTTTTT; CDR3: CASSLLGGAGAKNGELFF
J: TRBJ1-2; size: NA; D: NA; V: TRBV10-2; DNA: TGCGCCAGCGGCGATTCGGGACAAACGCACTATGGCTACACCTTC; CDR3: CASGDSGQTHYGYTF
J: TRBJ2-7; size: NA; D: NA; V: TRBV28; DNA: TGTGCCAGCAGACCCGTAGGGGGGGCTCGATGGAGCTACGAGCAGTACTTC; CDR3: CASRPVGGARWSYEQYF
J: TRBJ1-5; size: NA; D: NA; V: TRBV28; DNA: TGTGCCAGCAGTTTACAGCCAGGGGCCACATCTTATAGCAATCAGCCCCAGCATTTT; CDR3: CASSLQPGATSYSNQPQHF
J: TRBJ1-2; size: few; D: NA; V: TRBV14; DNA: TGTGCCAGCAGCCAAGATCCGGGGTTGCCTCTCTATGGCTACACCTTC; CDR3: CASSQDPGLPLYGYTF
J: TRBJ2-4; size: once; D: NA; V: TRBV10-3; DNA: TGTGCCATCAGTGATGGGGGCAGGGGCATTCAGTACTTC; CDR3: CAISDGGRGIQYF
J: TRBJ2-7; size: NA; D: TRBD1; V: TRBV4-1; DNA: TGCGCCAGCAGCCAGAGCGGACAGGGGAGCTACGAGCAGTACTTC; CDR3: CASSQSGQGSYEQYF
J: TRBJ2-6; size: NA; D: NA; V: TRBV2; DNA: TGTGCCAGCAGTGTTAGGGCCAACGTCCTGACTTTC; CDR3: CASSVRANVLTF
J: TRBJ2-3; size: NA; D: NA; V: TRBV6-4; DNA: TGTGCCAGCAGTGACAGAGGGGGACGGCCGTATTTT; CDR3: CASSDRGGRPYF
J: TRBJ1-3; size: NA; D: TRBD1; V: TRBV28; DNA: TGTGCCACCCAAAGCTTACAGGGGAACGGAAACACCATATATTTT; CDR3: CATQSLQGNGNTIYF
J: TRBJ1-2; size: NA; D: NA; V: TRBV19; DNA: TGTGCCAGTAGTATATTGACGCAACGGGGGGCCGGAGGCTACACCTTC; CDR3: CASSILTQRGAGGYTF
J: TRBJ2-3; size: NA; D: NA; V: TRBV14; DNA: TGTGCCAGCAGCCGCCCAACCGGGTCTAGCACAGATACGCAGTATTTT; CDR3: CASSRPTGSSTDTQYF
J: TRBJ1-5; size: NA; D: NA; V: TRBV5-6; DNA: TGTGCCAGCAGCTCCCGGGGACTTCATCAGCCCCAGCATTTT; CDR3: CASSSRGLHQPQHF
J: TRBJ2-7; size: NA; D: NA; V: TRBV13; DNA: TGTGCCAGCAGCCAGGCGGGACATAGCGCCTACGAGCAGTACTTC; CDR3: CASSQAGHSAYEQYF
J: TRBJ2-5; size: NA; D: TRBD2; V: TRBV11-2; DNA: TGTGCCAGCAGCTTAGGGTTCCGGGGGGTTCAAGAGACCCAGTACTTC; CDR3: CASSLGFRGVQETQYF
J: TRBJ2-5; size: NA; D: NA; V: TRBV5-1; DNA: TGCGCCAGCAGCTTGTCGGTTGGTGGTAGCTGGGAGACCCAGTACTTC; CDR3: CASSLSVGGSWETQYF
J: TRBJ2-7; size: once; D: NA; V: TRBV28; DNA: TGTGCCAGCAGGAACAGGGTGACCTACGAGCAGTACTTC; CDR3: CASRNRVTYEQYF
J: TRBJ1-2; size: NA; D: NA; V: TRBV5-6; DNA: TGTGCCAGCAGCACCCTCGTGGATTACTATGGCTACACCTTC; CDR3: CASSTLVDYYGYTF
J: TRBJ1-1; size: NA; D: NA; V: TRBV21-1; DNA: TGTGCCAGCAACGGGGGAGGGGACACTGAAGCTTTCTTT; CDR3: CASNGGGDTEAFF
J: TRBJ1-4; size: NA; D: NA; V: TRBV30; DNA: TGTGCCTGGAGTGTATCCGCAACTAATGAAAAACTGTTTTTT; CDR3: CAWSVSATNEKLFF
J: TRBJ2-2; size: once; D: TRBD1; V: TRBV11-2; DNA: TGTGCCAGCAGCTTTCCCGGGACAGGGAACACCGGGGAGCTGTTTTTT; CDR3: CASSFPGTGNTGELFF
J: TRBJ2-5; size: NA; D: TRBD1; V: TRBV7-9; DNA: TGTGCCAGCAGCCTAGGCAGGCAGGGGGCCGGTGAGACCCAGTACTTC; CDR3: CASSLGRQGAGETQYF
J: TRBJ2-3; size: NA; D: TRBD1; V: TRBV7-9; DNA: TGTGCCAGCAGCTTATGGACAGGGGGTGACACAGATACGCAGTATTTT; CDR3: CASSLWTGGDTDTQYF
J: TRBJ2-1; size: NA; D: NA; V: TRBV5-1; DNA: TGCGCCAGCAGCTTGACCGGCCGTAACAGGACCCACAATGAGCAGTTCTTC; CDR3: CASSLTGRNRTHNEQFF
J: TRBJ1-5; size: NA; D: NA; V: TRBV30; DNA: TGTGCCTGGAGTCCCGATAGCAATCAGCCCCAGCATTTT; CDR3: CAWSPDSNQPQHF
J: TRBJ1-3; size: NA; D: TRBD1; V: TRBV6-6; DNA: TGTGCCAGCAGTTCCGGGACAGGCTCCACTGGAAACACCATATATTTT; CDR3: CASSSGTGSTGNTIYF
J: TRBJ2-3; size: NA; D: NA; V: TRBV5-1; DNA: TGCGCCAGCAGCTTGGGGCACCGGGAACCCAGCACAGATACGCAGTATTTT; CDR3: CASSLGHREPSTDTQYF
J: TRBJ2-1; size: NA; D: NA; V: TRBV11-1; DNA: TGTGCCAGCGCCGACAGGGAGGGACTCCACAATGAGCAGTTCTTC; CDR3: CASADREGLHNEQFF
J: TRBJ2-5; size: NA; D: TRBD2; V: TRBV5-1; DNA: TGCGCCAGCAGCCCGCCTGGGACTAGCGAAGAGACCCAGTACTTC; CDR3: CASSPPGTSEETQYF
J: TRBJ1-1; size: NA; D: NA; V: TRBV4-2; DNA: TGTGCCAGCAGCCGAGCAGGGGCTTCGAACACTGAAGCTTTCTTT; CDR3: CASSRAGASNTEAFF
J: TRBJ1-5; size: NA; D: TRBD1; V: TRBV19; DNA: TGTGCCAGTGAGGAGGAGCTAACCAGGACAGGGGGCAATCAGCCCCAGCATTTT; CDR3: CASEEELTRTGGNQPQHF
J: TRBJ1-2; size: NA; D: NA; V: TRBV28; DNA: TGTGCCAGCACCCGGCCCGGCCACTATGGCTACACCTTC; CDR3: CASTRPGHYGYTF
J: TRBJ2-3; size: NA; D: TRBD1; V: TRBV2; DNA: TGTGCCAGCAGGGATGTGATGGGACAGGGAACAGATACGCAGTATTTT; CDR3: CASRDVMGQGTDTQYF
J: TRBJ2-1; size: few; D: TRBD2; V: TRBV4-2; DNA: TGTGCCAGCAGCCAAGAGGGGACTAGCGGGGGGAATGAGCAGTTCTTC; CDR3: CASSQEGTSGGNEQFF
J: TRBJ2-1; size: NA; D: TRBD1; V: TRBV29-1; DNA: TGCAGCGTTGTAAGGGACAGGTTAACCTACAATGAGCAGTTCTTC; CDR3: CSVVRDRLTYNEQFF
J: TRBJ2-7; size: NA; D: TRBD2; V: TRBV4-2; DNA: TGTGTCAGCAGCCCTGAAAAGGCGGGGGGCCCAGCCCCGAGGCCCCGCTACGAGCAGTACTTC; CDR3: CVSSPEKAGGPAPRPRYEQYF
J: TRBJ2-3; size: NA; D: TRBD1; V: TRBV10-2; DNA: TGCGCCAGCAGTGGAAATCGGATGATGGGACAGGGGGCAGGGGGACCCACAGATACGCAGTATTTT; CDR3: CASSGNRMMGQGAGGPTDTQYF
J: TRBJ2-7; size: NA; D: TRBD2; V: TRBV19; DNA: TGTGCCAGTAAGGCGGGGGTCGAGCAGTACTTC; CDR3: CASKAGVEQYF
J: TRBJ1-2; size: NA; D: NA; V: TRBV5-8; DNA: TGTGCCAGCAGCTTGGATATGAGGGGATCTATCGGCTACACCTTC; CDR3: CASSLDMRGSIGYTF
J: TRBJ2-5; size: NA; D: NA; V: TRBV10-1; DNA: TGCGCCAGCGGGGGGTCCGGGGAAGAGACCCAGTACTTC; CDR3: CASGGSGEETQYF